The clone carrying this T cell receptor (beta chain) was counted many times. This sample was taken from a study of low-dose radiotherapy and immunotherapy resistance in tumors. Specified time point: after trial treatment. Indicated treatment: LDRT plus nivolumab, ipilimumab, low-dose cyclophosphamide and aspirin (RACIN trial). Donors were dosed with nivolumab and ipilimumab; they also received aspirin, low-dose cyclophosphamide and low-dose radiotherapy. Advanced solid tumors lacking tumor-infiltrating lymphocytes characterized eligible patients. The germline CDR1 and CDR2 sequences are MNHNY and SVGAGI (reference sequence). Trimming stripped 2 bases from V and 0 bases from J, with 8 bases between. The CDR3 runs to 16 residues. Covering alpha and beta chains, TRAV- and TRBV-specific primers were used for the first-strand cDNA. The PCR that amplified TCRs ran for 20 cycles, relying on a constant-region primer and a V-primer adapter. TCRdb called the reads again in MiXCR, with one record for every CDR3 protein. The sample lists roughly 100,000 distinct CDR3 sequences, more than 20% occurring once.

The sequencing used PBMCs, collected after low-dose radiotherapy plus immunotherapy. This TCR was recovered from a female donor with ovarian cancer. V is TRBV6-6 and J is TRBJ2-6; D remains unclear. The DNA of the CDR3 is TGTGCCAGCAGTTACAAAGGGATCTCTGGGGCCAACGTCCTGACTTTC. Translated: CASSYKGISGANVLTF.